This T cell receptor beta chain was identified in a study of cytomegalovirus exposure and HLA in healthy donors (dated by TCRdb to 2017 to 2019). As for the study more broadly: An earlier analysis of some 550 of the donors reported about 290 Gb of sequence data and 117 million unique TCR beta sequences from 150 million to 200 million T cells. An early release covering approximately 600 HLA-typed donors comprised around 300 gigabases of sequencing data and tens of millions of unique TCR sequences. Among the approximately 400 genotyped donors, around 81% belonged to the genetic ancestry cluster associated with self-reported Caucasian donors. The study aimed to test whether signatures of past pathogen exposure could be identified by cataloging public T cell receptors. The T cell repertoires of 666 subjects were profiled by immunosequencing and related to cytomegalovirus serostatus. Along with the approximately 600-subject first cohort, a separate validation cohort of approximately 110 different subjects was used. To predict cytomegalovirus infection status, the study combined high-throughput TCR immunosequencing, statistical association of individual TCRs with disease status, and machine learning. To study patterns of TCR occurrence, a later analysis re-analyzed previously published TCR beta repertoires from 600 to 750 donors and added high-resolution HLA genotyping. In the later analysis, no new phenotypic data were used to find candidate immune exposures; instead, reliance was placed on TCR beta sequences and their occurrence across donors. To decide whether each TCR beta V gene segment behaved as functional or pseudogenic, an earlier analysis of approximately 590 of the donors relied on high-throughput TCR beta sequencing. Donor age, sex, ethnicity and CMV serostatus were collected together with the repertoire data. A later genetic analysis took genome-wide SNP genotypes for about three fifths of the 666 donors and used that subset as a discovery cohort. Every discovery cohort repertoire had been produced on one sequencing platform. Both class I and class II loci were covered by HLA typing, at four-digit resolution. Typing coverage varied by locus: about 620-640 donors for A, B, C, DRB1 and DQB1; some 520 for DQA1; over 600 for DPA1; around 450 for DPB1. A handful of DR-DQ haplotypes were handled as single units for association and clustering because linkage in the cohort was strong. Among over 350 genotyped donors of the cohort, an average of around 240,000 unique TCR beta nucleotide sequences were sequenced per donor, around 18% of them non-productive. Paper-wide results and their limitations: For the cohort, immune exposure information was limited to CMV serostatus. Most TCR sequences were seen in very few donors, while some public TCRs were found in many individuals. The cohort was sequenced for TCR beta chains only, and without alpha or paired-chain data the features that could be detected were limited. Because HLA typing was missing for some donors at each locus, association tests included only the typed subset. When HLA alleles, especially DR and DQ, strongly co-occurred, attributing TCR associations to individual alleles was difficult. A further reported finding was that TCR beta sequences accurately predicted the HLA-A and HLA-B alleles for most subjects in the first cohort. Roughly uniform sequencing depth across donors was assumed in presence/absence analyses, although this assumption may not hold. In a later analysis, HLA-associated TCR beta chains showed more clonal expansion and lower generation probabilities than non-associated chains that were equally common. It was suggested by the authors that the approach could potentially be generalized to other disease states and immunological phenotypes. Because the 87-base-pair reads could not distinguish some IMGT-functional V segments, including TRBV6-2 and TRBV6-3, those segments were excluded. In a later analysis, TCR association rates were found to vary across HLA loci, with the most associated TCRs seen for DRB1 alleles and the fewest for HLA-C alleles. A later genetic analysis reported fewer N-insertions in productive TCRs among donors in an Asian-associated ancestry cluster than the roughly 690-donor mean. A cluster of highly shared sequence variants was judged likely to be a technical artifact of the sequencing pipeline. Several of the top co-occurrence clusters appeared to be linked to parvovirus B19, influenza, CMV and Epstein-Barr virus, according to a later analysis. The classifier was reported to diagnose cytomegalovirus status with high specificity and sensitivity in both the original and validation cohorts. In vitro tests confirmed that a few of the cytomegalovirus-associated TCR beta chains recognize cytomegalovirus antigens. A later analysis found that most CMV-associated TCR beta chains appeared HLA-restricted, with HLA associations seemingly driven largely by CMV exposure. In a later analysis, some 18,000 TCR beta sequences were associated with specific HLA alleles at a false discovery rate of 0.05. Approximately 18 rarely observed V segments, including chromosome 9 orphons, were excluded from the earlier analysis of several hundred of the donors because counts were too low. In the study, approximately 160 TCR beta chains were listed as associated with cytomegalovirus. An earlier analysis of around 500 of the donors showed that most TCR beta V segments appeared in productive rearrangements either about 90% or about 30% of the time, which broadly matched IMGT annotations. Correlated functional status among segregating V segments might be attributable to linkage disequilibrium, but an unknown experimental factor could not be ruled out. An association between a missense DCLRE1C variant and V-gene and J-gene trimming of TCR beta chains was found in a later genetic analysis and replicated in an independent cohort.

The library came from the immunoSEQ multiplex PCR assay. For the multiplex PCR, a mixture combining 60 forward primers for TCR Vbeta segments and 13 reverse primers for TCR Jbeta segments was used. The CDR3 region of rearranged TCR beta genes was amplified from genomic DNA by a multiplex PCR assay. On the Illumina HiSeq System, the amplified TCR beta libraries were sequenced as 87-base-pair reads. Processing in the source paper ran as follows. A later analysis counted 75 million to 100 million unique TCR beta chains across the 666 repertoires, and some 11 million of these chains were shared by at least two donors. A nearest-neighbor algorithm error-corrected the raw reads and collapsed the reads into unique sequences, merging closely related sequences to remove PCR and sequencing errors. To assign V, D and J gene segments, CDR3 sequences were aligned to IMGT reference sequences. For a sequence to be retained, at least a six-nucleotide match to both a V gene segment and a J gene segment was required. A rearrangement counted as productive if the CDR3 had no stop codons and remained in frame with V and J, and every other rearrangement counted as non-productive. CDR3 was defined according to IMGT convention as the region running from the second conserved V-encoded cysteine to the conserved J-encoded phenylalanine. In an earlier analysis of around 540 of the donors, sequences lacking an unambiguous match to a single V gene segment were excluded. In an earlier analysis of 587 of the donors, V segments were called functional above 56.7% productive rearrangements and were called segregating when the between-donor standard deviation exceeded 5%. To diagnose cytomegalovirus status from the catalog of TCR beta chain sequences, a statistical classification framework was built. A later analysis assigned V and J genes by comparing TCR nucleotide sequences with IMGT/GENE-DB human TR gene sequences. Using the TCRdist pipeline, a later analysis assigned CDR3 sequences along with most-parsimonious VDJ recombination scenarios. A later analysis defined each TCR beta chain by its CDR3 amino acid sequence plus V-gene family, and excluded reads lacking a unique V-gene family. To address suspected cross-contamination and a sequencing artifact, a later analysis removed 592 highly shared, low-generation-probability nucleotide sequences. In a later analysis, a clonal expansion index was calculated for each public chain from normalized within-repertoire ranks of inferred template counts. A later analysis computed generation probabilities with a VDJ recombination model fitted to out-of-frame rearrangements, and checked the results against IGoR. In a later analysis, hypergeometric tests were used to score TCR-TCR, TCR-HLA and TCR-CMV co-occurrence, with a repertoire-size bias correction applied to TCR pairs. False discovery rates were estimated in a later analysis by permuting HLA or CMV assignments 20 times. In a later analysis, co-occurring TCRs were grouped using DBSCAN, and TCRdist sequence similarity was added for clustering within HLA-allele-positive subsets. Repertoires with fewer than 30,000 or more than 120,000 public chains, plus five repertoires with anomalous nucleotide sharing, were excluded from co-occurrence clustering. The table comes from immuneACCESS by way of TCRdb, which keeps in-frame sequences with V and J called. Part of the clones is missing from these tables; in studies checked, under half for an unresolved V gene and the rest for unknown reasons. Clonal size and the V and J genes are those of that table, whereas D and trimming came from the DNA. The sample table holds some 85,000 clones, of which around 84% were seen once. The ten largest account for around 2.3% of the sample.

The cohort consisted of 666 healthy bone marrow donors. At the time of sampling, all cohort members were nominally healthy, though unrecorded immune exposures were likely present. The donor was CMV seronegative and belonged to the group of around 400 seronegative cohort members. Each donor provided a peripheral blood sample, and peripheral blood mononuclear cells were used for TCR beta sequencing. Genomic DNA extraction from the blood cell samples was performed with the Qiagen DNeasy Blood Extraction Kit. The CDR3 goes from the cysteine to the phenylalanine over 12 residues. Only CDR3 DNA remains: 36 bases, in frame from the first base. From a lookup of the germline V gene (reference sequence), CDR1 and CDR2 are GTSNPN and SVGIG. The junction carries 12 bases between V and J, which are trimmed by 2 bases and 8 bases respectively. A note on this clone: What this receptor recognizes is not known. The input lacks base qualities; no much larger clone sits a single base away.

The sample comprised PBMCs. The sequence joins TRBV30 to TRBJ1-2; the D segment could be TRBD1, given 5 matching bases. This receptor was obtained from a man aged 18 to 30 in good health and CMV-seronegative. The DNA is as follows: TGTGCCTGGAGTCGAGGGCGGGGGGGCTACACCTTC. Its protein product is CAWSRGRGGYTF.